This T cell receptor beta chain was recovered during a study of vaccination and CD4 T cells after COVID-19. As for the study in general: As control conditions, cultures were given either a CEFX pool serving as positive control, an HIV-1 Nef pool, or no peptide at all.

A note on this clonotype: Antigen unknown.

Treatment indicated: roughly 10-day PBMC culture with coronavirus spike peptide pools or control peptides (ViraFEST assay). Per the germline V gene, CDR1 is SNHLY and CDR2 is FYNNEI. After removal of 5 bases from V and 4 bases from J, the junction contained 4 bases not matched to a gene. CDR3 length equals 13 residues. Cultured CD4+ T-cell DNA underwent Oncomine TCR Beta short-read sequencing. TCRdb reprocessed the PCR reads with MiXCR, giving one entry per CDR3 protein. The data hold about 8,000 distinct CDR3 sequences, with 50% observed a single time. The rearrangement links TRBV2 to TRBJ1-1; TRBD1 aligns across 7 bases. The material sequenced was CD4+ T cells from blood, cultured in vitro. The sequence derives from a human donor who had recovered from COVID-19. The CDR3 bases are TGTGCCAGCAGTTGGCAGGGGGTCACTGAAGCTTTCTTT. Protein sequence: CASSWQGVTEAFF.